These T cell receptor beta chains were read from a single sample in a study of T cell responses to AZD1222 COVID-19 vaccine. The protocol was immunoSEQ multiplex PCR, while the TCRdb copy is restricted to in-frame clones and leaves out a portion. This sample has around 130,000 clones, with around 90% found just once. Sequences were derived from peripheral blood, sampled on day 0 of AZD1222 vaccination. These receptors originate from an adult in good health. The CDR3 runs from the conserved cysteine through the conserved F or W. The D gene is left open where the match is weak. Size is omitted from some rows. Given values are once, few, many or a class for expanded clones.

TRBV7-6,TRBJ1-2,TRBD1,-,TGTGCCAGCAGCCCACATAAGGACAGGGGCTATGGCTACACCTTC,CASSPHKDRGYGYTF
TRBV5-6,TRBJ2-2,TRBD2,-,TGTGCCAGCAGCTTACTAGCGGGGAACACCGGGGAGCTGTTTTTT,CASSLLAGNTGELFF
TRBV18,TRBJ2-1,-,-,TGTGCCAGCTCACCAAGGGGGGCGGTCTCGATGCAGTTCTTC,CASSPRGAVSMQFF
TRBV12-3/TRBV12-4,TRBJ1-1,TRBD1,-,TGTGCCAGCAGCCAGGGGGCAGTGGGGGCTTTCTTT,CASSQGAVGAFF
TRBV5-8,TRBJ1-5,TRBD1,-,TGTGCCAGCAGCAGGGACAGGGGGGGGATTGGCAATCAGCCCCAGCATTTT,CASSRDRGGIGNQPQHF
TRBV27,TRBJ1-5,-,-,TGTGCCAGCAGAGCAGGCGGTCAGCCCCAGCATTTT,CASRAGGQPQHF
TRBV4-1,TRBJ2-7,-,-,TGCGCCAGCAGCCAAGATTCCGCGGGCTACGAGCAGTACTTC,CASSQDSAGYEQYF
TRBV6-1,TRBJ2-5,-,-,TGTGCCAGCAGTGAAGCAAGGGGGAGGGAAGAGACCCAGTACTTC,CASSEARGREETQYF
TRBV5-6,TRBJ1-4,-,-,TGTGCCAGCAGCGGGCTACAGGGACTAGGGGAAAAACTGTTTTTT,CASSGLQGLGEKLFF
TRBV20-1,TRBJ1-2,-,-,TGCAGTGCTAGTGGGCACTATGGCTACACCTTC,CSASGHYGYTF
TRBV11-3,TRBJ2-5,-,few,TGTGCCAGCAGCCCCACCCAGGGGGGGGGCAGGGGGGAGACCCAGTACTTC,CASSPTQGGGRGETQYF
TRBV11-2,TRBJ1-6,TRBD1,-,TGTGCCAGCAGACAGGGGGCTAATTCACCCCTCCACTTT,CASRQGANSPLHF
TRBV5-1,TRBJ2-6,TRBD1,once,TGCGCCAGCAGCTTGGCCCTCGGAAGGGAAGGGGGCGCATATGGGGCCAACGTCCTGACTTTC,CASSLALGREGGAYGANVLTF
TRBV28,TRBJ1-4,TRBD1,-,TGTGCCAGCAGCGGAGGGGGCGCGACGGATGAAAAACTGTTTTTT,CASSGGGATDEKLFF
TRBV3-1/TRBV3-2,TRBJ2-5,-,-,TGTGCCAGCAGCCTGAAAGGCGCTTGGGCGAAAGAGACCCAGTACTTC,CASSLKGAWAKETQYF
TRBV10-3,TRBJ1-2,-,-,TGTGCCATCAGGGTGACAGATAACTATGGCTACACCTTC,CAIRVTDNYGYTF
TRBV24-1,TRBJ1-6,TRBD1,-,TGTGCCAGCCTTAGGGGACAGCTAAACGGGTGGAATTCACCCCTCCACTTT,CASLRGQLNGWNSPLHF
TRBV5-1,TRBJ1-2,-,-,TGCGCCAGCAGCTTGGGTCAGGGTGGAGGCTACACCTTC,CASSLGQGGGYTF
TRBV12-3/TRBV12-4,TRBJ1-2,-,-,TGTGCCAGCAGTGGGATGCGAGACTATGGCTACACCTTC,CASSGMRDYGYTF
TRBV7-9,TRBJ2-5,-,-,TGTGCCAGCAGCTTACGTCGGGGCAGGGAAGAGACCCAGTACTTC,CASSLRRGREETQYF
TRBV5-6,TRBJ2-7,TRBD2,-,TGTGCCAGCAGCCCAGCGGGAGAAAACTACGAGCAGTACTTC,CASSPAGENYEQYF
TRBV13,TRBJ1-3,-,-,TGTGCCAGCAGCTTAAGGTCGGGACGGCTCTCTGGAAACACCATATATTTT,CASSLRSGRLSGNTIYF
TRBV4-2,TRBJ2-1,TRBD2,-,TGTGCCAGCAGCCAGGCTTTAGGAGGGGCCGGGAGGTATGAGCAGTTCTTC,CASSQALGGAGRYEQFF
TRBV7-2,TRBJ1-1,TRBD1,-,TGTGCCAGCAGCTTGGGACAGCCTAACACTGAAGCTTTCTTT,CASSLGQPNTEAFF
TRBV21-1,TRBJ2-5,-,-,TGTGCCAGCAGCAAAGATGTCAGTGAAGAGACCCAGTACTTC,CASSKDVSEETQYF
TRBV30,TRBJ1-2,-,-,TGTGCCTGGGGGGGCCAGGGGCGAAGCGGCTACACCTTC,CAWGGQGRSGYTF
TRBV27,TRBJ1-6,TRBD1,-,TGTGCCAGCACCCTTAAGGGGGCGATCTCACCCCTCCACTTT,CASTLKGAISPLHF
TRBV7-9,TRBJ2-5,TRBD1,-,TGTGCCAGCAGCTCACAGGGGGCAAAAGAGACCCAGTACTTC,CASSSQGAKETQYF
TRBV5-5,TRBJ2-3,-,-,TGTGCCAGCAGCTTGGCGACAGTTACAGATACGCAGTATTTT,CASSLATVTDTQYF
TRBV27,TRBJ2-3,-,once,TGTGCCAGCGGGAGAGATACGCAGTATTTT,CASGRDTQYF
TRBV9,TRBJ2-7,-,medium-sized,TGTGCCAGCAGCGTAGGAACAGGACACTACGAGCAGTACTTC,CASSVGTGHYEQYF